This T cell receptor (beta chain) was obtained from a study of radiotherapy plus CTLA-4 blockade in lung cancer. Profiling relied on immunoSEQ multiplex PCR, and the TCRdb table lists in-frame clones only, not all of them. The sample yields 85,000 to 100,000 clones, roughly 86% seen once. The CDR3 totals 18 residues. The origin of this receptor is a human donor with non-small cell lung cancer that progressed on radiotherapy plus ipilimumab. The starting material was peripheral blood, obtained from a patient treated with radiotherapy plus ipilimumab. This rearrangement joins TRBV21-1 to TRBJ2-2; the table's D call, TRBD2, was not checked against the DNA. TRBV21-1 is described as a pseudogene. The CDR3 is CASSKGGTSGRNTGELFF. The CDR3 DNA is TGTGCCAGCAGCAAAGGGGGGACTAGCGGGAGGAACACCGGGGAGCTGTTTTTT.